This T cell receptor (beta chain) came from a study of T cell responses to AZD1222 COVID-19 vaccine. Study findings and constraints: The study identified only six AZD1222 recipients as seropositive at baseline.

Points on this clone: The antigen is undetermined.

Some clones are missing from TCRdb's copy, which holds only in-frame ones; the method was immunoSEQ multiplex PCR. The table includes about 93,000 clones, 80% to 90% detected once. The specimen was peripheral blood, collected on day 0 of AZD1222 vaccination. The origin of this receptor is an adult in good health.

The CDR3 reads CASSLLGGNIAGELFF. Written as DNA, the CDR3 is TGTGCCAGCAGTTTACTCGGGGGTAATATCGCCGGGGAGCTGTTTTTT. The chain combines TRBV27 with TRBJ2-2; possible D gene TRBD2, 6 bases. This CDR3 has 16 amino acids. CDR1 and CDR2 (germline): MNHEY, SMNVEV (reference sequence). V lost 2 bases, J lost 6 bases, and 16 bases lay in between.